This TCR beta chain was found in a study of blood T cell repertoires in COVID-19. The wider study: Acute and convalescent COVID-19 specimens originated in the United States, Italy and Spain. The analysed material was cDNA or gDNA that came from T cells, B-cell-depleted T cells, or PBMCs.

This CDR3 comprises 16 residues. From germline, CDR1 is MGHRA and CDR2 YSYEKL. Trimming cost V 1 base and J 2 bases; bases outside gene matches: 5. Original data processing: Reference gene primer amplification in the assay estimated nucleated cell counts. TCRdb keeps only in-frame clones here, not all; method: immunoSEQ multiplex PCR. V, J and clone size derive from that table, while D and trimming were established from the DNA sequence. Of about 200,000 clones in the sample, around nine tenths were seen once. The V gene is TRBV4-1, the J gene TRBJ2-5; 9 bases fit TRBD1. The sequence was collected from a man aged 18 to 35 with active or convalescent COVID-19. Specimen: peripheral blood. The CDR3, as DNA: TGCGCCAGCAGCCAAGTGGGGGGACAGGGACAAGAGACCCAGTACTTC. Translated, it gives CASSQVGGQGQETQYF.